A selection of T cell receptor beta chains follows, all from one sample in a study of cytomegalovirus exposure and HLA in healthy donors. Some clones are missing from TCRdb's copy, which holds only in-frame ones; the method was immunoSEQ multiplex PCR. The sample contains 150,000 to 200,000 clones, under 85% of which appear only once. The sequenced sample consisted of PBMCs. The receptors originated from a woman younger than 45 in good health and CMV-seronegative. Each CDR3 is given with its conserved first and last residue. D genes are given only for firm matches. Clone size appears in some rows only: once, few, many, or a class for an expanded clone.

V	J	D	size	DNA	CDR3
TRBV11-2	TRBJ1-1	NA	NA	TGTGCCAGCAGCTCACAGGGAAGGAACACTGAAGCTTTCTTT	CASSSQGRNTEAFF
TRBV7-9	TRBJ1-1	NA	NA	TGTGCCAGCAGCCCGCGGGGGGGCCTGAACACTGAAGCTTTCTTT	CASSPRGGLNTEAFF
TRBV12-2	TRBJ2-7	NA	NA	TGTGCAAGTCGCCCTAGACTAGCGGGGACCAGTAGCGTCGAGCAGTACTTC	CASRPRLAGTSSVEQYF
TRBV5-4	TRBJ2-4	NA	NA	TGTGCCAGCAGCTTGGATTTATGGGACTCCTGTAAAAACATTCAGTACTTC	CASSLDLWDSCKNIQYF
TRBV5-1	TRBJ2-7	TRBD1	NA	TGCGCCAGCAGCTTCACGCAGGGGGCTTACGAGCAGTACTTC	CASSFTQGAYEQYF
TRBV29-1	TRBJ2-7	NA	NA	TGCAGCTTCCACCCTGGGACTGGCGAGCAGTACTTC	CSFHPGTGEQYF
TRBV28	TRBJ2-7	NA	NA	TGTGCCAGCAGTTTTGCAGGTAGCTCCTACGAGCAGTACTTC	CASSFAGSSYEQYF
TRBV11-2	TRBJ2-3	NA	NA	TGTGCCAGCAGCTTGGGGCAAAGGGGGTCCGGCACAGATACGCAGTATTTT	CASSLGQRGSGTDTQYF
TRBV9	TRBJ2-1	TRBD2	NA	TGTGCCAGCAGCCTTTATGCGGGGGTCTCCTACAATGAGCAGTTCTTC	CASSLYAGVSYNEQFF
TRBV5-1	TRBJ2-7	TRBD1	NA	TGCGCCAGCAGCTTGGTTCAGGGGGCGCTGGCCGAGCAGTACTTC	CASSLVQGALAEQYF
TRBV18	TRBJ2-1	TRBD2	NA	TGTGCCAGCTCACGTGTCAGTAGCGGGGGGGCCTACAATGAGCAGTTCTTC	CASSRVSSGGAYNEQFF
TRBV5-4	TRBJ2-3	TRBD1	NA	TGTGCCAGCAGCTCCGGGACAGGGGGCTTTTTTAGGAAATTAGATACGCAGTATTTT	CASSSGTGGFFRKLDTQYF
TRBV28	TRBJ2-1	TRBD1	once	TGTGCCAGCAGAACCGGGACAGGGTTTTCGAATGAGCAGTTCTTC	CASRTGTGFSNEQFF
TRBV5-1	TRBJ2-5	NA	NA	TGCGCCAGCAGCTTCTACGGGACATTACAAGAGACCCAGTACTTC	CASSFYGTLQETQYF
TRBV11-2	TRBJ2-1	TRBD1	NA	TGTGCCAGCAGCCCAGGGGGCTACTACAATGAGCAGTTCTTC	CASSPGGYYNEQFF
TRBV5-1	TRBJ2-3	TRBD2	once	TGCGCCAGCAGCTTGGTCGCTAGCGGGGCCCTCGCAGATACGCAGTATTTT	CASSLVASGALADTQYF
TRBV5-4	TRBJ2-3	NA	NA	TGTGCCAGCAGTTCGGGGAGCACCGGGAATACGCAGTATTTT	CASSSGSTGNTQYF
TRBV5-1	TRBJ1-1	NA	NA	TGCGCCAGCAGCTTGGACGCTGGGGCAGAAGCTTTCTTT	CASSLDAGAEAFF
TRBV6-5	TRBJ1-1	TRBD1	NA	TGTGCCAGCAGTCGGGGACAGGGGGCTTTCGCTTTCTTT	CASSRGQGAFAFF
TRBV5-1	TRBJ1-4	TRBD1	NA	TGCGCCAGCAGCGTGGGACAGGGTGGTGAAAAACTGTTTTTT	CASSVGQGGEKLFF
TRBV29-1	TRBJ1-1	TRBD1	NA	TGCAGCGTTGAGGTCCAGGGGGCTGGCACTGAAGCTTTCTTT	CSVEVQGAGTEAFF
TRBV6-1	TRBJ1-1	TRBD1	NA	TGTGCCAGCAGGACAGGGTTGAACACTGAAGCTTTCTTT	CASRTGLNTEAFF
TRBV5-4	TRBJ1-6	TRBD1	NA	TGTGCCAGCAGCGGGGGACAGGGAGTATACAATTCACCCCTCCACTTT	CASSGGQGVYNSPLHF
TRBV7-9	TRBJ2-5	NA	NA	TGTGCCAGCAGCTTAGGGGGCACGGTAGGAGAGACCCAGTACTTC	CASSLGGTVGETQYF
TRBV6-1	TRBJ1-5	NA	NA	TGTGCCAGCAGTGAAGGAGGTCAGCCCCAGCATTTT	CASSEGGQPQHF
TRBV28	TRBJ1-1	NA	NA	TGTGCCAGCTGGTCGCGGGGCACTGAAGCTTTCTTT	CASWSRGTEAFF
TRBV10-3	TRBJ1-6	NA	NA	TGTGCCAGCAGTACCCTCGGGGGGAATTCACCCCTCCACTTT	CASSTLGGNSPLHF
TRBV25-1	TRBJ1-4	NA	NA	TGTGCCAGCAGTGAACCCCGGGGGGGGAATGAAAAACTGTTTTTT	CASSEPRGGNEKLFF
TRBV5-4	TRBJ1-6	NA	NA	TGTGCCAGCAGCTTCGTCGGCGGTAATAATTCACCCCTCCACTTT	CASSFVGGNNSPLHF
TRBV4-2	TRBJ2-3	TRBD2	few	TGTGCCAGCAGCCAAGAAGCCGGGGGGGCTACAGATACGCAGTATTTT	CASSQEAGGATDTQYF
TRBV2	TRBJ1-1	NA	NA	TGTGCCAGCATTGCCAAGACTGCCATGAACACTGAAGCTTTCTTT	CASIAKTAMNTEAFF
TRBV5-6	TRBJ1-1	TRBD1	few	TGTGCCAGCAGCTGGGAGACAGGGTTGAACACTGAAGCTTTCTTT	CASSWETGLNTEAFF
TRBV30	TRBJ2-3	TRBD2	few	TGTGCCTGGAGTGATTTAGCGGGGGGGGGAGATACGCAGTATTTT	CAWSDLAGGGDTQYF
TRBV5-1	TRBJ2-5	NA	few	TGCGCCAGCACCCAAGACAGGTGGGAGCAAGGATACCAAGAGACCCAGTACTTC	CASTQDRWEQGYQETQYF
TRBV2	TRBJ2-7	TRBD1	NA	TGTGCCAGCCTGGGACAGGGGGTCTACGAGCAGTACTTC	CASLGQGVYEQYF
TRBV20-1	TRBJ2-7	NA	NA	TGCAGTGCCGGACAGTCCTACGAGCAGTACTTC	CSAGQSYEQYF
TRBV5-1	TRBJ2-7	NA	NA	TGCGCCAGCAGCTTGGATCGCTACGAGCAGTACTTC	CASSLDRYEQYF
TRBV29-1	TRBJ2-3	TRBD2	NA	TGCAGCACTGGACTAGCGGTCACAGATACGCAGTATTTT	CSTGLAVTDTQYF
TRBV6-1	TRBJ1-3	NA	NA	TGTGCCAGCAGTGTTTCAGGGCCCAGGGATGGAAACACCATATATTTT	CASSVSGPRDGNTIYF
TRBV9	TRBJ2-1	NA	NA	TGTGCCAGCAGCCCTACAGGGACCCCCACCTACAATGAGCAGTTCTTC	CASSPTGTPTYNEQFF
TRBV5-8	TRBJ1-2	NA	few	TGTGCCATCATCCCCGACCCCCGAGTGGGGGGGAATGGCTACACCTTC	CAIIPDPRVGGNGYTF
TRBV5-5	TRBJ1-1	NA	NA	TGTGCCAGCAGCCCCCGAGGGAGCGTGGGCATGAACACTGAAGCTTTCTTT	CASSPRGSVGMNTEAFF
TRBV19	TRBJ1-2	NA	NA	TGTGCCAGTAGCCCTCGGGGAGGGGTGAGCGGCTACACCTTC	CASSPRGGVSGYTF
TRBV7-8	TRBJ1-1	NA	NA	TGTGCCAGCAGCTTTTCGTCCCTTGAAGCTTTCTTT	CASSFSSLEAFF
TRBV9	TRBJ2-3	TRBD2	few	TGTGCCAGCAGCCCGAGCGGGGCGAATGGAGGCACAGATACGCAGTATTTT	CASSPSGANGGTDTQYF
TRBV30	TRBJ1-6	NA	NA	TGTGCCTGGGGTGTACTCAATTCACCCCTCCACTTT	CAWGVLNSPLHF
TRBV9	TRBJ1-2	NA	NA	TGTGCCAGCAGCGTAAGAACAGGGTTGGGTGGCTACACCTTC	CASSVRTGLGGYTF
TRBV13	TRBJ1-6	NA	NA	TGTGCCAGCAGCTTGCGACAGAATTCACCCCTCCACTTT	CASSLRQNSPLHF
TRBV2	TRBJ2-7	NA	few	TGTGCCAGCAGTGGAGGGGAGACAGGCACCTACGAGCAGTACTTC	CASSGGETGTYEQYF
TRBV6-6	TRBJ2-3	NA	NA	TGTGCCAGCAGTCCGTCGGCAGATACGCAGTATTTT	CASSPSADTQYF
TRBV6-1	TRBJ1-5	NA	NA	TGTGCCAGCATCGGTGACAGAGCTAATCAGCCCCAGCATTTT	CASIGDRANQPQHF
TRBV7-6	TRBJ2-1	TRBD2	NA	TGTGCCAGCAGCCCCACCCCGGCGGGGGTAATCAATGAGCAGTTCTTC	CASSPTPAGVINEQFF
TRBV7-8	TRBJ1-1	NA	few	TGTGCCAGCAGCTCTGATCGGGGGGTAGCTTTCTTT	CASSSDRGVAFF
TRBV5-4	TRBJ2-1	TRBD2	NA	TGTGCCAGCAGCATTAGCGGGGGGTCCTACAATGAGCAGTTCTTC	CASSISGGSYNEQFF
TRBV2	TRBJ2-7	TRBD1	NA	TGTGCCAGCCTTGCCAGGGGGTCTCTTTCTGGGTACTTC	CASLARGSLSGYF